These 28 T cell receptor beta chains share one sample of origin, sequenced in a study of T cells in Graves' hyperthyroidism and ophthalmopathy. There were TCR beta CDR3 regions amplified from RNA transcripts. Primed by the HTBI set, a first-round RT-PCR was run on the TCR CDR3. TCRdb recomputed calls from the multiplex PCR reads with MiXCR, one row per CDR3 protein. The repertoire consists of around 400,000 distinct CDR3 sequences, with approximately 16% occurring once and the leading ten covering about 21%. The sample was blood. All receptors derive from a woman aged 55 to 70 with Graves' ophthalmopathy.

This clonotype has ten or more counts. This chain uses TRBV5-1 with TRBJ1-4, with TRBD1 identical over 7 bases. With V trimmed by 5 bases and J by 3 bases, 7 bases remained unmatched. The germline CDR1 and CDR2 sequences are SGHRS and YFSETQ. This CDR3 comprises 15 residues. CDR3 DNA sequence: TGCGCCAGCAGACATCCGGGACAGCCTAATGAAAAACTGTTTTTT. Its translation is CASRHPGQPNEKLFF.

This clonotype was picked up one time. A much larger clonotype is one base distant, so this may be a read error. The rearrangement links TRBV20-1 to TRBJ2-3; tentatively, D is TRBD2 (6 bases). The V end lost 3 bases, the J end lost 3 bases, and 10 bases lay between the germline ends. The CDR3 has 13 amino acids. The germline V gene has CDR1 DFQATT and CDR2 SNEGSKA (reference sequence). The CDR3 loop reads CSASGTETDTQYF. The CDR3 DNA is TGCAGTGCTAGCGGGACTGAGACAGATACGCAGTATTTT.

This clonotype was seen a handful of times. This chain's CDR3 is CSVKGQGYDEQYF. DNA of the CDR3: TGCAGTGTTAAGGGACAGGGGTACGACGAGCAGTACTTC. The rearrangement links TRBV20-1 to TRBJ2-7, with TRBD1 matching over 10 bases. This CDR3 has 13 residues. V was pared by 7 bases and J by 5 bases, with 8 bases of the junction left unmatched. Germline values: CDR1 DFQATT, CDR2 SNEGSKA (reference sequence).

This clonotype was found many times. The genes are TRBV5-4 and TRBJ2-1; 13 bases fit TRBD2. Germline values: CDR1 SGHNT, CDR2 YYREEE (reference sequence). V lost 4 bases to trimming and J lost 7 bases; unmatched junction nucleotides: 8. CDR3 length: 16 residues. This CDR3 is CASSTQTSGRTNEQFF. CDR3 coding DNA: TGTGCCAGCAGCACCCAGACTAGCGGGAGGACTAATGAGCAGTTCTTC.

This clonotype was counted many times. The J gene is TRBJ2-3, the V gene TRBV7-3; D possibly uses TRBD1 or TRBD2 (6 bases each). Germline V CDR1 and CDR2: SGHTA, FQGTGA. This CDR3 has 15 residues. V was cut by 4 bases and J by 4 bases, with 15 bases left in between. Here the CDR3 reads CASSSGSTGSDTQYF. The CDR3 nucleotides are TGTGCCAGCAGCTCCGGGAGCACAGGGTCAGATACGCAGTATTTT.

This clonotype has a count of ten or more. DNA of the CDR3: TGTGCCAGCAGCTCTTTAGCGGGAGGGGCGGGAGATACGCAGTATTTT. Protein: CASSSLAGGAGDTQYF. The rearrangement joins TRBV7-2 to TRBJ2-3, with 11 nucleotides matching TRBD2. J was trimmed by 5 bases and V by 4 bases; bases with no gene match: 8. The CDR3 runs 16 residues. In germline, CDR1 is SGHTA, CDR2 FQGNSA.

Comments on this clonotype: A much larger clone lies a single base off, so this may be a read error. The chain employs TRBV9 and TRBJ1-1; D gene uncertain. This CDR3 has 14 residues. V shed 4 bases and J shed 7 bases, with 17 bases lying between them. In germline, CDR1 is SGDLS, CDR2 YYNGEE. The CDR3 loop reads CASSQEYRNGEAFF. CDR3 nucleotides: TGTGCCAGCAGCCAAGAGTACCGGAACGGTGAAGCTTTCTTT.

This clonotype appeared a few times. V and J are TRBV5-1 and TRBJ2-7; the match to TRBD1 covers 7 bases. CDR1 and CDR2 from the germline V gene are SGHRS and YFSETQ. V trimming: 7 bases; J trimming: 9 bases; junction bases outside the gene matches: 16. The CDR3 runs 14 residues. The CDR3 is CASSQGDLQKGQYF. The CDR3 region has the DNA TGCGCCAGCTCGCAGGGGGATCTTCAGAAAGGGCAGTACTTC.

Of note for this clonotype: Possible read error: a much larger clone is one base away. The DNA for the CDR3 is TGCAGTGCTAGTCGGCAGGGGGCAGGGGGCTATGGCTGCACCTTC. Its translation is CSASRQGAGGYGCTF. The chain has TRBV20-1 and TRBJ1-2; 8 bases are shared with TRBD1. Germline V gene sequence: CDR1 DFQATT, CDR2 SNEGSKA (reference sequence). The CDR3 covers 15 residues.

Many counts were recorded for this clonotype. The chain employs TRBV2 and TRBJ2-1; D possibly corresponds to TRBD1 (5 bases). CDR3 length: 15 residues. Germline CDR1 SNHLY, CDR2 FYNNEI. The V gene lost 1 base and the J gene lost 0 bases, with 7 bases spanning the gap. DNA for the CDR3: TGTGCCAGCAGTGAAGAGGACATCTCCTACAATGAGCAGTTCTTC. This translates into CASSEEDISYNEQFF.

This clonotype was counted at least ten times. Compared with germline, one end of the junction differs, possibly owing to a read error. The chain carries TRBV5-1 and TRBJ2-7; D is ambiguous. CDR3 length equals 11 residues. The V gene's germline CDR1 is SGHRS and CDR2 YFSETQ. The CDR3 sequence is CASSFGYEQYF. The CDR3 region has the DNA TGTGCCAGCAGTTTCGGGTACGAGCAGTACTTC.

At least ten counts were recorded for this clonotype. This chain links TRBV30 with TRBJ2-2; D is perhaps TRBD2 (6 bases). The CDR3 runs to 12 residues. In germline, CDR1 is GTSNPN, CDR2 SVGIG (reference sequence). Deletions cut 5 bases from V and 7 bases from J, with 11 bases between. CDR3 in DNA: TGTGCCTGGGCGGAGGGGTTCGGGGAGCTGTTTTTT. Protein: CAWAEGFGELFF.

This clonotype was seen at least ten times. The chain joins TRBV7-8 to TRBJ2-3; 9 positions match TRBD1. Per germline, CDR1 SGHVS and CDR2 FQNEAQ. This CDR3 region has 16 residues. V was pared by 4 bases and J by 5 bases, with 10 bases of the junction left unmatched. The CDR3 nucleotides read TGTGCCAGCAGCTCCCTAAGGGACAGGGTGGGAGATACGCAGTATTTT. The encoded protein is CASSSLRDRVGDTQYF.

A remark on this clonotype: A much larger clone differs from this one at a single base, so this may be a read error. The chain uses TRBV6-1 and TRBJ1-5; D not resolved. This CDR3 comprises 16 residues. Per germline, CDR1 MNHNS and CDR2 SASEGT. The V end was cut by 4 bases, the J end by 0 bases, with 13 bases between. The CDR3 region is CASSVEGPCSNQPQHF. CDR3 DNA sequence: TGTGCCAGCAGTGTTGAGGGCCCTTGTAGCAATCAGCCCCAGCATTTT.

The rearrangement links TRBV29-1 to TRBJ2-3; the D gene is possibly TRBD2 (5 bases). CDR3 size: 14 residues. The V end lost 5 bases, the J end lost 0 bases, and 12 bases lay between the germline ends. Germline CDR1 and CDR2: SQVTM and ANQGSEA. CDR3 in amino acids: CSVLVRASTDTQYF. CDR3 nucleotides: TGCAGCGTTCTCGTGCGGGCCAGCACAGATACGCAGTATTTT.

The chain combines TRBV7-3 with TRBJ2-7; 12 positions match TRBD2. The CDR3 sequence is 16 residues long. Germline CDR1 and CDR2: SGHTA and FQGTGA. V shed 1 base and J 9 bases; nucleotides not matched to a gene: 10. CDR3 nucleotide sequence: TGTGCCAGCAGCTTAAAGCTTAGACTAGCGGGAGAGCTGCAGTACTTC. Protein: CASSLKLRLAGELQYF.

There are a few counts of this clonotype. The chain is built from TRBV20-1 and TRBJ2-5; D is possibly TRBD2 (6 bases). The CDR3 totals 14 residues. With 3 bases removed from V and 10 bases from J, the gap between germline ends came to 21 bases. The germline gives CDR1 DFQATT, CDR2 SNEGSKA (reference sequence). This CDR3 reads CSASKPGLIEGQYF. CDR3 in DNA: TGCAGTGCTAGTAAACCGGGACTTATAGAGGGCCAGTACTTC.

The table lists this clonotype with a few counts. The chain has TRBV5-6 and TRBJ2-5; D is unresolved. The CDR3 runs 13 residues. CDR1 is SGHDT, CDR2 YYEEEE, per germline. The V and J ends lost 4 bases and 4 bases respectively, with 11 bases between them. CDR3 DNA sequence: TGTGCCAGCAGCCGGACCTTTGCAGAGACCCAGTACTTC. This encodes CASSRTFAETQYF.

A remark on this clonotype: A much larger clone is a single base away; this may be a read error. This CDR3 is CASSPPWGRTNRRPQHF. As DNA, the CDR3 is TGTGCCAGCAGCCCTCCCTGGGGCAGGACGAACAGACGGCCCCAGCATTTT. The V call is TRBV28, the J call TRBJ1-5; D is perhaps TRBD1 (5 bases). Germline V gives CDR1 MDHEN, CDR2 SYDVKM. Trimming removed 6 bases from V and 9 bases from J, with 27 bases in between. The CDR3 spans 17 residues.

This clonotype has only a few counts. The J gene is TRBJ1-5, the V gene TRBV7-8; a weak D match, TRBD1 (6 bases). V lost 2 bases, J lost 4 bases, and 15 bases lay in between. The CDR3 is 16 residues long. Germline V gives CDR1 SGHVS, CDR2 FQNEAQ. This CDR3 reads CASSLSVARGNQPQHF. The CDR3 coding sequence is TGTGCCAGCAGCTTAAGTGTAGCCAGGGGTAATCAGCCCCAGCATTTT.

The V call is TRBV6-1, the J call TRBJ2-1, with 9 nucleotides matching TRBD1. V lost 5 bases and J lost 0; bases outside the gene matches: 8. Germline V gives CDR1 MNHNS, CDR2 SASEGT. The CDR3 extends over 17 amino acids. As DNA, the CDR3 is TGTGCCAGCAGTAGTACCCGGGACAGGGACTCCTACAATGAGCAGTTCTTC. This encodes CASSSTRDRDSYNEQFF.

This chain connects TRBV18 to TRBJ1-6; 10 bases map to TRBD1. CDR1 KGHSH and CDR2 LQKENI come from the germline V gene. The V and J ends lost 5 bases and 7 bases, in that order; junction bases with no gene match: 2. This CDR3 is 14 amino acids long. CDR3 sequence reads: CASSAGQGNSPLHF. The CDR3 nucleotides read TGTGCCAGCTCAGCGGGACAGGGGAATTCACCCCTCCACTTT.

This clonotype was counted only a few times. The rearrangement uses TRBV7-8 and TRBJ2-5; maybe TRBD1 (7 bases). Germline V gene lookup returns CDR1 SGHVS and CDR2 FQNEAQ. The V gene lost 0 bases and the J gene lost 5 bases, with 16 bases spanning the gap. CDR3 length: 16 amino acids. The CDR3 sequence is CASSLAAGPGGETQYF. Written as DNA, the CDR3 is TGTGCCAGCAGCTTAGCGGCGGGCCCAGGGGGGGAGACCCAGTACTTC. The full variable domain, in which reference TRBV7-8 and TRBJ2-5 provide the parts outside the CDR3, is GAGVSQSPRYKVAKRGQDVALRCDPISGHVSLFWYQQALGQGPEFLTYFQNEAQLDKSGLPSDRFFAERPEGSVSTLKIQRTQQEDSAVYLCASSLAAGPGGETQYFGPGTRLLVL.

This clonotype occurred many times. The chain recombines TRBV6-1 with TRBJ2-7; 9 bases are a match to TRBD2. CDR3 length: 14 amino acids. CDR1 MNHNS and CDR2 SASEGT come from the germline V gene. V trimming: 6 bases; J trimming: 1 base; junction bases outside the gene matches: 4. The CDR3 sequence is CASRASGRSYEQYF. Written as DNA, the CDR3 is TGTGCCAGCAGGGCCAGCGGGAGGTCCTACGAGCAGTACTTC.

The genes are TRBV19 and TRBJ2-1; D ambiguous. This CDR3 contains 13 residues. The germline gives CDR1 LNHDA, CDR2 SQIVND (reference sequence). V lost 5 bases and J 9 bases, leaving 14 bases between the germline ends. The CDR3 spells CASSGSPYGEQFF. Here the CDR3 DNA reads TGTGCCAGTAGTGGGTCGCCTTACGGTGAGCAGTTCTTC.

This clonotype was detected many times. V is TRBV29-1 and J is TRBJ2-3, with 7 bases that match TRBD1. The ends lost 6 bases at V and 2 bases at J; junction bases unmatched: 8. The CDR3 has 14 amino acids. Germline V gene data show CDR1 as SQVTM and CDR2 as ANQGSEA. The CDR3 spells CSVDRSPPTDTQYF. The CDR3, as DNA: TGCAGCGTGGACAGGTCGCCACCCACAGATACGCAGTATTTT.

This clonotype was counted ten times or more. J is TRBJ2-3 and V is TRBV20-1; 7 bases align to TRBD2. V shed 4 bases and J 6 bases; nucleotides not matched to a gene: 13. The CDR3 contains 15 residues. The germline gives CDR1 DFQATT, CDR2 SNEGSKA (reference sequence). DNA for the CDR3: TGCAGTGCTAAGCGCTCTAGCGGAGGATCTGATACGCAGTATTTT. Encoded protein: CSAKRSSGGSDTQYF.

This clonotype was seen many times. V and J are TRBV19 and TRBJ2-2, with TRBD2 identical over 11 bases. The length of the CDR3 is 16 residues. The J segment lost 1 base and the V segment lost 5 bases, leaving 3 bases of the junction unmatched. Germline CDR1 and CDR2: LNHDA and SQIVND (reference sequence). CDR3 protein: CASSFLAGGNTGELFF. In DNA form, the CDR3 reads TGTGCCAGTAGTTTCCTAGCGGGAGGGAACACCGGGGAGCTGTTTTTT.